This entry lists 4 T cell receptor beta chains sequenced from one sample in a study of blood T cell repertoires in COVID-19. Assay: immunoSEQ multiplex PCR; the TCRdb copy retains only in-frame clones and omits some. The sample contains roughly 140,000 clones, 88% of which appear only once. Sequences were obtained from peripheral blood. All receptors come from a man between 50 and 59 years old with active or convalescent COVID-19.

The genes are TRBV2 and TRBJ1-5; D perhaps matches TRBD1 (6 bases). This CDR3 comprises 15 residues. The V and J ends lost 6 bases and 1 base respectively, with 13 bases between them. The V gene's germline CDR1 is SNHLY and CDR2 FYNNEI. Here the CDR3 reads CASRTQGRSNQPQHF. CDR3 DNA sequence: TGTGCCAGCAGGACACAGGGAAGGAGCAATCAGCCCCAGCATTTT.

V usage is TRBV11-3 and J usage is TRBJ2-3; 9 positions match TRBD2. J was trimmed by 4 bases and V by 3 bases; bases with no gene match: 11. The germline V gene has CDR1 SGHNT and CDR2 YENEEA. CDR3 length: 17 amino acids. DNA of the CDR3: TGTGCCAGCAGCTTGGGATTAGCGGGAGCGAAGGCAGATACGCAGTATTTT. It is translated as CASSLGLAGAKADTQYF.

The rearrangement links TRBV5-4 to TRBJ1-1; D not certain. In germline, CDR1 is SGHNT, CDR2 YYREEE (reference sequence). The germline V and J ends were trimmed by 4 bases and 1 base, with 14 bases remaining between them. This CDR3 is built from 15 residues. Written as DNA, the CDR3 is TGTGCCAGCAGCCCCGCGGGCAGTAGGAACACTGAAGCTTTCTTT. Its protein is CASSPAGSRNTEAFF. Filled out from reference TRBV5-4 and TRBJ1-1, the complete variable domain reads ETGVTQSPTHLIKTRGQQVTLRCSSQSGHNTVSWYQQALGQGPQFIFQYYREEENGRGNFPPRFSGLQFPNYSSELNVNALELDDSALYLCASSPAGSRNTEAFFGQGTRLTVV.

The chain employs TRBV2 and TRBJ2-2; 9 nucleotides agree with TRBD2. In germline, CDR1 is SNHLY, CDR2 FYNNEI. This CDR3 contains 16 residues. V trimming: 4 bases; J trimming: 0 bases; junction bases outside the gene matches: 3. This chain's CDR3 is CASSVLAGTNTGELFF. CDR3 in DNA: TGTGCCAGCAGTGTGCTAGCGGGAACGAACACCGGGGAGCTGTTTTTT.